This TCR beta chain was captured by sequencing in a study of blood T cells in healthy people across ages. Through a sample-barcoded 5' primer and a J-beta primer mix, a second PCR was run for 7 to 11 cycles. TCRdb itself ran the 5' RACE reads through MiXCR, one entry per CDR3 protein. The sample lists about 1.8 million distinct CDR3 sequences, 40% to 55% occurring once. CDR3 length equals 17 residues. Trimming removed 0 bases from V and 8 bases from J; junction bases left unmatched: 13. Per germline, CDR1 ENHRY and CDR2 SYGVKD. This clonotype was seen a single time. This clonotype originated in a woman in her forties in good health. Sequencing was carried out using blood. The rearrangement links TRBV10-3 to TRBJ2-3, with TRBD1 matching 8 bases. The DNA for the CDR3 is TGTGCCATCAGTGAGTCGGTCAGGACAGGGAGATCAGTTACGCAGTATTTT. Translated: CAISESVRTGRSVTQYF.